The 17 T cell receptor beta chains listed next were all sequenced from one sample in a study of OX40 agonist ivuxolimab in advanced cancers. Sequencing used immunoSEQ multiplex PCR; TCRdb keeps in-frame clones, though not all of them. This table holds about 70,000 clones, roughly 78% found once. The sequencing used CD4+ or CD8+ T cells sorted from blood, collected in a trial of the OX40 agonist ivuxolimab. The receptors were gathered from an adult with an advanced solid tumor such as melanoma, head and neck, liver or kidney cancer.

The V gene is TRBV7-6, the J gene TRBJ2-3; the match to TRBD2 covers 7 bases. V lost 0 bases and J lost 0; bases outside the gene matches: 0. There are 15 residues in the CDR3. From germline, CDR1 is SGHVS and CDR2 FNYEAQ. The CDR3 here is CASSLAGGSTDTQYF. CDR3 coding DNA: TGTGCCAGCAGCTTAGCGGGGGGGAGCACAGATACGCAGTATTTT.

The chain carries TRBV5-8 and TRBJ2-2; D remains ambiguous. Germline V gene sequence: CDR1 SGHTS, CDR2 YDEGEE. This CDR3 has 15 amino acids. Trimming removed 4 bases from V and 2 bases from J, with 12 bases in between. CDR3 nucleotides: TGTGCCAGCAGCCAAGAAAGCAGTAACACCGGGGAGCTGTTTTTT. The encoded protein is CASSQESSNTGELFF.

V usage is TRBV7-2 and J usage is TRBJ2-5; 8 positions agree with TRBD1. Germline values: CDR1 SGHTA, CDR2 FQGNSA. The V gene end was trimmed by 4 bases and the J gene end by 4 bases; junction bases not matched to a gene: 2. The CDR3 contains 13 residues. CDR3 residues: CASSSGQVETQYF. The CDR3 DNA follows: TGTGCCAGCAGCTCGGGACAGGTAGAGACCCAGTACTTC.

This clone was seen a single time. The CDR3 nucleotides read TGTGCCAGCAAGGGGGGAAGGCCCTCTGGGGCCAACGTCCTGACTTTC. This codes for CASKGGRPSGANVLTF. The chain recombines TRBV28 with TRBJ2-6; D may be TRBD1 or TRBD2 (6 bases each). The CDR3 contains 16 residues. CDR1 is MDHEN and CDR2 is SYDVKM in the germline V gene. Deletions cut 7 bases from V and 0 bases from J, with 13 bases between.

V usage is TRBV7-9 and J usage is TRBJ2-7; no definite D call. V shed 4 bases and J shed 2 bases, with 15 bases lying between them. The CDR3 extends over 15 amino acids. CDR1 and CDR2 (germline): SEHNR, FQNEAQ (reference sequence). For the CDR3, the DNA is TGTGCCAGCAGCTGGGTGGGGATAGGCGCCTACGAGCAGTACTTC. This translates into CASSWVGIGAYEQYF.

The rearrangement uses TRBV19 and TRBJ2-1, with a tentative D call TRBD2 (5 bases). The CDR3 runs 14 residues. Germline values: CDR1 LNHDA, CDR2 SQIVND (reference sequence). V was shortened by 7 bases and J by 6 bases, with 16 bases between the two germline ends. The CDR3 is CASNSGIHPNEQFF. The CDR3 DNA sequence: TGTGCCAGTAACTCCGGGATTCACCCCAATGAGCAGTTCTTC.

The gene calls are TRBV12-5 and TRBJ2-2, with D maybe TRBD1 (6 bases). V shed 1 base and J shed 4 bases, with 13 bases lying between them. The CDR3 loop spans 16 amino acids. From germline, CDR1 is LGHNT and CDR2 FRNRAP. The CDR3: CASGLARQDPTGELFF. The CDR3 DNA follows: TGTGCTAGTGGTTTGGCCCGACAGGATCCCACCGGGGAGCTGTTTTTT. The full variable domain, in which reference TRBV12-5 and TRBJ2-2 provide the parts outside the CDR3, is DARVTQTPRHKVTEMGQEVTMRCQPILGHNTVFWYRQTMMQGLELLAYFRNRAPLDDSGMPKDRFSAEMPDATLATLKIQPSEPRDSAVYFCASGLARQDPTGELFFGEGSRLTVL.

V is TRBV15 and J is TRBJ2-3; D unresolved. With 0 bases removed from V and 2 bases from J, the gap between germline ends came to 9 bases. Germline V lookup: CDR1 LNHNV, CDR2 YYDKDF (reference sequence). The CDR3 runs 15 residues. This chain's CDR3 is CATSRDGGYTDTQYF. As DNA, the CDR3 is TGTGCCACCAGCAGAGACGGTGGGTACACAGATACGCAGTATTTT. Based on the CDR3 plus reference TRBV15 and TRBJ2-3, the full variable domain is DAMVIQNPRYQVTQFGKPVTLSCSQTLNHNVMYWYQQKSSQAPKLLFHYYDKDFNNEADTPDNFQSRRPNTSFCFLDIRSPGLGDTAMYLCATSRDGGYTDTQYFGPGTRLTVL.

This chain joins TRBV6-6 and TRBJ1-5; possible D gene TRBD1, 5 bases. The germline V and J ends were trimmed by 2 bases and 5 bases, with 10 bases remaining between them. The CDR3 loop spans 14 amino acids. CDR1 is MNHNY, CDR2 SVGAGI, per germline (reference sequence). The CDR3 coding sequence is TGTGCCAGCAGTTACCGGGACGGATATCAGCCCCAGCATTTT. Protein product: CASSYRDGYQPQHF.

This CDR3 is CASSLGTVMNTEAFF. The CDR3 DNA is TGTGCCAGCAGCTTAGGAACAGTCATGAACACTGAAGCTTTCTTT. The J gene is TRBJ1-1, the V gene TRBV11-2; D ambiguous. V was clipped by 1 base and J by 0 bases, with 9 bases between them. Germline V gene data show CDR1 as SGHAT and CDR2 as FQNNGV. The CDR3 is made up of 15 amino acids.

V gene TRBV19 combines with J gene TRBJ1-1, with D maybe TRBD1 (5 bases). V was pared by 6 bases and J by 5 bases, with 19 bases between. Per germline, CDR1 LNHDA and CDR2 SQIVND (reference sequence). There are 15 residues in the CDR3. The CDR3 DNA reads as TGTGCCAGTAGGCCTCGAGGGCAGGGATATACTGAAGCTTTCTTT. Translation: CASRPRGQGYTEAFF.

This clone has more than one count but fewer than ten. This chain joins TRBV7-3 and TRBJ2-1; 8 bases are shared with TRBD2. The CDR3 contains 16 residues. Germline V gives CDR1 SGHTA, CDR2 FQGTGA. V lost 4 bases and J lost 2; bases outside the gene matches: 7. CDR3 coding DNA: TGTGCCAGCAGCTCCCAAGCGGGAGTCGCCTACAATGAGCAGTTCTTC. Its translation is CASSSQAGVAYNEQFF.

This chain joins TRBV25-1 and TRBJ2-7, with D unresolved. The germline V gene has CDR1 MGHDK and CDR2 SYGVNS. CDR3 length: 13 amino acids. The V end lost 5 bases, the J end lost 5 bases, and 13 bases lay between the germline ends. DNA for the CDR3: TGTGCCAGCAGTTTTTTGGTGAATGACGAGCAGTACTTC. This codes for CASSFLVNDEQYF.

In this sample, this clone turned up once. V usage is TRBV4-3 and J usage is TRBJ2-2; D is perhaps TRBD1 (7 bases). V was pared by 4 bases and J by 0 bases, with 12 bases between. CDR1 LGHNA and CDR2 YSLEER come from the germline V gene. The CDR3 loop spans 16 amino acids. Written as DNA, the CDR3 is TGCGCCAGCAGCCGATCAGGGGGGTCGAACACCGGGGAGCTGTTTTTT. Encoded protein: CASSRSGGSNTGELFF.

This chain uses TRBV19 with TRBJ2-1, with D maybe TRBD1 (5 bases). Germline V lookup: CDR1 LNHDA, CDR2 SQIVND (reference sequence). This CDR3 has 16 amino acids. V gave up 6 bases and J gave up 0 bases, with 15 bases separating them. CDR3 nucleotide sequence: TGTGCCAGTAGCTCACGACAGCAAACCTCCTACAATGAGCAGTTCTTC. This gives the protein CASSSRQQTSYNEQFF.

This clone was found once. CDR3 DNA: TGTGCCTGGAGCCAGGGGTTAGGTAATGAAAAACTGTTTTTT. It codes for CAWSQGLGNEKLFF. The chain combines TRBV30 with TRBJ1-4; TRBD1 is a possible D gene (6 bases). CDR1 and CDR2 (germline): GTSNPN, SVGIG (reference sequence). This CDR3 has 14 amino acids. The ends were cut back, 3 bases at V and 4 bases at J, with 12 bases in the middle.

The V and J genes are TRBV6-6 and TRBJ1-5, with TRBD1 matching over 8 bases. Per the germline V gene, CDR1 is MNHNY and CDR2 is SVGAGI (reference sequence). V gave up 7 bases and J gave up 4 bases; unmatched junction bases: 12. CDR3 size: 16 residues. This CDR3 is CASTTGGGGRNQPQHF. The CDR3 coding sequence is TGTGCCAGCACTACAGGGGGAGGAGGCCGAAATCAGCCCCAGCATTTT.